This is a list of T cell receptor beta chains from one sample in a study of blood T cell repertoires in COVID-19. Profiled with immunoSEQ multiplex PCR; TCRdb holds only in-frame clones, not every one. Here the sample spans more than 80,000 clones, more than 80% being singletons. The sample comprised peripheral blood. The receptors were gathered from a woman aged 55-69 years with acute or convalescent COVID-19. Both conserved end residues are part of each CDR3. A D gene is named only where the DNA matches it firmly. Expanded clones get a size class; other rows say once, few or many, or leave the size out.

TRBV7-7	NA	TRBD2	TRBJ2-1	TGTGCTAGCAGCGCCCGGACTAGCGGGAGAGGAGGTGAGCAGTTCTTC	CASSARTSGRGGEQFF
TRBV27	NA	NA	TRBJ2-1	TGTGCCAGCAGTTTAGGGACACGCAGGGAAAGAAATGAGCAGTTCTTC	CASSLGTRRERNEQFF
TRBV7-9	NA	NA	TRBJ2-1	TGTGCCAGCAGCTGGAGGGTAAGCTCCTACAATGAGCAGTTCTTC	CASSWRVSSYNEQFF
TRBV5-4	NA	TRBD1	TRBJ1-2	TGTGCCAGCAGCCACGGGACGGACAGGGGGCGAGGAGGAGGCTACACCTTC	CASSHGTDRGRGGGYTF
TRBV7-9	NA	TRBD2	TRBJ2-2	TGTGCCAGCAGCTTAGCTCGACTAGCGGGAGGGCCCCACACCGGGGAGCTGTTTTTT	CASSLARLAGGPHTGELFF
TRBV15	NA	NA	TRBJ2-1	TGTGCCACCAGCAGCGGAACAGGGAGCTCCTACAATGAGCAGTTCTTC	CATSSGTGSSYNEQFF
TRBV6-5	NA	NA	TRBJ1-1	TGTGCCACTCAACAGGGAATTGGGATGAACACTGAAGCTTTCTTT	CATQQGIGMNTEAFF
TRBV5-1	once	TRBD2	TRBJ2-5	TGCGCCAGCAGCTTTGGTCGGGAGGGCCAGGAGACCCAGTACTTC	CASSFGREGQETQYF
TRBV6-5	NA	TRBD1	TRBJ1-5	TGTGCCAGCAATGGACAGGGATCAGGCAATCAGCCCCAGCATTTT	CASNGQGSGNQPQHF
TRBV10-3	NA	TRBD1	TRBJ1-1	TGTGCCATCAGTCCCGGGACAGGGGGGGGTGAAGCTTTCTTT	CAISPGTGGGEAFF
TRBV19	once	TRBD1	TRBJ2-7	TGTGCCAGTAGTGTTAGACAGGGGGGGTTCTACGAGCAGTACTTC	CASSVRQGGFYEQYF
TRBV7-2	NA	TRBD2	TRBJ2-7	TGTGCCAGCACCCCCCGACTAGCGGGGTTTTACGAGCAGTACTTC	CASTPRLAGFYEQYF
TRBV5-4	NA	NA	TRBJ2-2	TGTGCCAGCAGCTTGAATCGGGGGGCGGTGGGCACCGGGGAGCTGTTTTTT	CASSLNRGAVGTGELFF
TRBV5-5	NA	NA	TRBJ1-2	TGTGCCAGCAGCCTGGCCTCGTCTGGCTACACCTTC	CASSLASSGYTF
TRBV19	few	NA	TRBJ2-6	TGTGCCAGTAGTGGGCCCAACTCTGGGGCCAACGTCCTGACTTTC	CASSGPNSGANVLTF
TRBV2	once	NA	TRBJ1-5	TGTGCCAGCAGTGAACAGGCCCATCAGCCCCAGCATTTT	CASSEQAHQPQHF
TRBV18	NA	NA	TRBJ1-1	TGTGCCAGCTCACCCACGACAACGCCGGTGGTGAACACTGAAGCTTTCTTT	CASSPTTTPVVNTEAFF
TRBV7-9	NA	TRBD1	TRBJ2-1	TGTGCCAGCAGCCCGGACAGGGCCCATGAGCAGTTCTTC	CASSPDRAHEQFF
TRBV9	NA	TRBD2	TRBJ2-7	TGTGCCAGCAGCGCCGGGACTAGCGGGAGATACGAGCAGTACTTC	CASSAGTSGRYEQYF
TRBV9	few	TRBD2	TRBJ2-1	TGTGCCAGCAGCGTAGACGCGGGGGATTACAATGAGCAGTTCTTC	CASSVDAGDYNEQFF
TRBV9	NA	TRBD1	TRBJ1-1	TGTGCCAGCAGCGGACAGGGGCTCGACACTGAAGCTTTCTTT	CASSGQGLDTEAFF
TRBV6-5	NA	TRBD1	TRBJ1-2	TGTGCCAGCAGAAACAGGGGGGGCAGCTATGGCTACACCTTC	CASRNRGGSYGYTF
TRBV9	NA	TRBD2	TRBJ2-3	TGTGCCAGCAGCTCCCGACTAGCAGCTAGCACAGATACGCAGTATTTT	CASSSRLAASTDTQYF
TRBV10-3	NA	NA	TRBJ1-6	TGTGCCAGTAACCGGGACAAGAGTAATTCACCCCTCCACTTT	CASNRDKSNSPLHF
TRBV7-2	NA	TRBD2	TRBJ2-1	TGTGCCAGCAGCCTAAGGGCCCTAGCGGTCTACAATGAGCAGTTCTTC	CASSLRALAVYNEQFF
TRBV6-4	NA	TRBD1	TRBJ1-3	TGTGCCAGCAGTGACTCGAAGACAGGGGGCAGAAGATACACCATATATTTT	CASSDSKTGGRRYTIYF
TRBV2	NA	TRBD2	TRBJ2-1	TGTGCCAGCAGTGAAGGGCTAGCGGGGGGCGGTGAGCAGTTCTTC	CASSEGLAGGGEQFF
TRBV11-2	once	TRBD1	TRBJ2-7	TGTGCCAGCAGCTTAGATGGCCTCCAGGGGGCGGTATACGAGCAGTACTTC	CASSLDGLQGAVYEQYF
TRBV5-4	few	TRBD1	TRBJ1-2	TGTGCCAGCAGCCCATCCGGGACAGGGAGTCTCTATGGCTACACCTTC	CASSPSGTGSLYGYTF
TRBV18	NA	NA	TRBJ1-5	TGTGCCAGCTCACCACCGACCGCCCCAGGTCAGCCCCAGCATTTT	CASSPPTAPGQPQHF
TRBV6-1	NA	TRBD1	TRBJ2-1	TGTGCCAGCAGTGAAGCGGGACAGGGGGCGGATGAGCAGTTCTTC	CASSEAGQGADEQFF